One sample yielded the 6 T cell receptor beta chains listed below, sequenced in a study of blood T cell repertoires in COVID-19. Using immunoSEQ multiplex PCR, the repertoire was profiled, and TCRdb retains in-frame clones only, with some absent. The table lists about 27,000 clones, about 88% of them singletons. The material sequenced was peripheral blood. The receptors derive from a woman in her forties or fifties with active COVID-19.

CDR3 loop: CASSPPGRSYEQYF. The CDR3 nucleotides read TGTGCCAGCTCACCACCGGGCAGATCCTACGAGCAGTACTTC. The chain links TRBV18 to TRBJ2-7; no clear D gene. Trimming shortened V by 0 bases and J by 1 base, and 7 bases separated the two germline ends. CDR1 is KGHSH, CDR2 LQKENI, per germline. CDR3 size: 14 residues.

This rearrangement joins TRBV5-1 to TRBJ2-7; TRBD1 matches at 7 bases. Germline-derived CDR1 and CDR2 are SGHRS and YFSETQ. The junction had 5 bases not matched to a gene; V was cut back by 5 bases and J by 0 bases. The CDR3 is made up of 14 amino acids. In DNA form, the CDR3 reads TGCGCCAGCAGTACAGGGGAGAGCTCCTACGAGCAGTACTTC. Amino acids: CASSTGESSYEQYF.

The rearrangement links TRBV18 to TRBJ1-6; 11 positions match TRBD1. Germline CDR1 KGHSH, CDR2 LQKENI. V was pared by 4 bases and J by 7 bases, with 3 bases of the junction left unmatched. The CDR3 is 15 residues long. In DNA, the CDR3 is TGTGCCAGCTCACAAGGACAGGGGGCGAATTCACCCCTCCACTTT. Its protein product is CASSQGQGANSPLHF. Full variable domain (missing parts from reference TRBV18 and TRBJ1-6): NAGVMQNPRHLVRRRGQEARLRCSPMKGHSHVYWYRQLPEEGLKFMVYLQKENIIDESGMPKERFSAEFPKEGPSILRIQQVVRGDSAAYFCASSQGQGANSPLHFGNGTRLTVT.

The rearrangement uses TRBV6-6 and TRBJ2-3; a weak D match, TRBD2 (6 bases). This CDR3 is 14 amino acids long. Trimming stripped 8 bases from V and 4 bases from J, with 16 bases between. In germline, CDR1 is MNHNY, CDR2 SVGAGI (reference sequence). In DNA, the CDR3 is TGTGCCAGCTCCGAGGGCGGGGAGGCAGATACGCAGTATTTT. Its protein product is CASSEGGEADTQYF.

The genes are TRBV7-9 and TRBJ2-3; TRBD1 matches at 7 bases. The CDR3 spans 15 residues. After removal of 4 bases from V and 2 bases from J, the junction contained 6 bases not matched to a gene. The V gene's germline CDR1 is SEHNR and CDR2 FQNEAQ (reference sequence). In nucleotides, the CDR3 is TGTGCCAGCAGCTCTTCGGGACAGCCCACAGATACGCAGTATTTT. This gives the protein CASSSSGQPTDTQYF. Together with reference TRBV7-9 and TRBJ2-3, the CDR3 gives the full variable domain: DTGVSQNPRHKITKRGQNVTFRCDPISEHNRLYWYRQTLGQGPEFLTYFQNEAQLEKSRLLSDRFSAERPKGSFSTLEIQRTEQGDSAMYLCASSSSGQPTDTQYFGPGTRLTVL.

The chain couples TRBV4-1 to TRBJ2-5; 12 nucleotides align to TRBD2. Trimming cost V 3 bases and J 4 bases; bases outside gene matches: 6. The CDR3 extends over 16 amino acids. Germline CDR1 reads MGHRA; CDR2 reads YSYEKL. This CDR3 is CASSQELAGGSETQYF. CDR3 sequence (DNA): TGCGCCAGCAGCCAGGAACTAGCGGGAGGATCAGAGACCCAGTACTTC.